By frequency in the sample, the clone carrying this TCR beta chain is medium-sized. Its antigen is not known. The data originate from a study of glioma-infiltrating T cells. Study-level results: Tissue and blood shared very few CDR3 sequences.

The iRepertoire nested amplicon-rescue multiplex PCR amplified TCR alpha and beta CDR3s from RNA. TCRdb passed the multiplex PCR reads through MiXCR, listing each CDR3 protein once. The sample includes about 12,000 distinct CDR3 sequences, about 30% of them seen just once. The trim removed 6 bases at V and 0 bases at J, leaving 4 bases unmatched. Germline CDR1 reads DFQATT; CDR2 reads SNEGSKA (reference sequence). The CDR3 runs 13 residues. The chain uses TRBV20-1 and TRBJ1-1, with 7 nucleotides matching TRBD1. The sequenced sample consisted of glioma tissue, nonneoplastic brain tissue, or PBMCs (not recorded which). The sequence came from a human donor with low-grade glioma or glioblastoma, undergoing nonglioma brain surgery, or in good health (not recorded which). As DNA, the CDR3 is TGCAGTGCCACGACAGGGATGAACACTGAAGCTTTCTTT. This gives the protein CSATTGMNTEAFF.